Included here is one T cell receptor (beta chain) sequence, with context. Antigen unknown. CDR1 SGHDT and CDR2 YYEEEE come from the germline V gene. Trimming left V 5 bases short and J 4 bases short, with 4 bases between. The CDR3 contains 11 residues. This sample is part of a study of T cell responses to AZD1222 COVID-19 vaccine. Study at large: Second-dose timings of about 4 or about 12 weeks were pooled.

Method: immunoSEQ multiplex PCR; TCRdb's copy keeps in-frame clones and lacks some. The table includes approximately 100,000 clones, around nine tenths detected once. Whole-study results and caveats: Clonal diversity may have been underestimated, and the donors were mostly white British, with more females than males. Spike-spanning, vaccine-associated CD4 TCRs were dominant at 160-218 and 743-854. Spike-specific TCR breadth and depth were elevated following two AZD1222 doses.

This receptor was identified in an adult in good health. The chain joins TRBV5-6 to TRBJ2-1; D not certain. Sequences were derived from peripheral blood, sampled on day 0 of AZD1222 vaccination. In nucleotides, the CDR3 is TGTGCCAGCAGTATTTACAATGAGCAGTTCTTC. Residues: CASSIYNEQFF.